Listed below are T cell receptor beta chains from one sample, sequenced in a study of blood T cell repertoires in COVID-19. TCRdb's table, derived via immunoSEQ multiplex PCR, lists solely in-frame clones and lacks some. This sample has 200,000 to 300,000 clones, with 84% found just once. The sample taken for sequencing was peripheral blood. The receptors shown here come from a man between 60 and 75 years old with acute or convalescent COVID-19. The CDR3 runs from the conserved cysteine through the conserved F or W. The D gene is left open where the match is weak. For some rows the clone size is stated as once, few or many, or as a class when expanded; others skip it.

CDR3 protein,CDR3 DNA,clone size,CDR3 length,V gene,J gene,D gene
CASSTGTSGGAGTDTQYF,TGTGCCAGCAGCACCGGGACTAGCGGGGGGGCAGGCACAGATACGCAGTATTTT,few,18,TRBV5-4,TRBJ2-3,TRBD2
CASRDLDRGYNSPLHF,TGCGCCAGCAGGGACCTAGACAGAGGCTATAATTCACCCCTCCACTTT,NA,16,TRBV5-1,TRBJ1-6,NA
CASLNEGARVLETQYF,TGTGCCAGTTTGAACGAGGGGGCCCGAGTGTTAGAGACCCAGTACTTC,NA,16,TRBV19,TRBJ2-5,TRBD1
CASSRRRINTGVGHTEAFF,TGTGCCAGCAGCCGCAGAAGAATAAATACAGGGGTCGGTCACACTGAAGCTTTCTTT,NA,19,TRBV5-6,TRBJ1-1,TRBD1
CASRLRGIGQETQYF,TGTGCCAGCAGACTCAGGGGTATAGGCCAAGAGACCCAGTACTTC,NA,15,TRBV27,TRBJ2-5,NA
CASSLERGHRTSGSGAGELFF,TGTGCCAGCAGCTTAGAGCGGGGGCACCGGACTAGCGGGAGCGGGGCCGGGGAGCTGTTTTTT,NA,21,TRBV13,TRBJ2-2,TRBD2
CASSPSGWAGGVNEQFF,TGTGCCAGCAGCCCGTCGGGATGGGCGGGGGGCGTCAATGAGCAGTTCTTC,NA,17,TRBV9,TRBJ2-1,TRBD2
CAWSAGTGAHGYTF,TGTGCCTGGAGTGCCGGGACAGGGGCCCATGGCTACACCTTC,once,14,TRBV30,TRBJ1-2,TRBD1
CASSQGFQGGTEAFF,TGTGCCAGCAGCCAAGGTTTCCAAGGGGGAACTGAAGCTTTCTTT,NA,15,TRBV3-1/TRBV3-2,TRBJ1-1,NA
CASSSVTGGHQPQHF,TGTGCCAGCAGTTCGGTTACTGGAGGCCATCAGCCCCAGCATTTT,NA,15,TRBV6-5,TRBJ1-5,NA
CASSGSTGGKYNEQFF,TGTGCCAGCAGCGGTTCCACGGGGGGGAAATACAATGAGCAGTTCTTC,once,16,TRBV6-4,TRBJ2-1,TRBD2
CASSYRLAGVTDTQYF,TGTGCCAGCAGTTACCGGCTAGCGGGGGTCACAGATACGCAGTATTTT,NA,16,TRBV6-6,TRBJ2-3,TRBD2
CASSYAQNYGYTF,TGTGCCAGCAGTTACGCACAGAACTATGGCTACACCTTC,NA,13,TRBV6-5,TRBJ1-2,NA
CASSEGGGSTEAFF,TGTGCCAGCAGTGAAGGGGGGGGGAGCACTGAAGCTTTCTTT,NA,14,TRBV6-1,TRBJ1-1,NA
CASSFMVGGQETQYF,TGCGCCAGCAGCTTCATGGTGGGGGGACAAGAGACCCAGTACTTC,NA,15,TRBV5-1,TRBJ2-5,NA
CASSPTSDNQPQHF,TGTGCCAGCAGCCCAACAAGCGACAATCAGCCCCAGCATTTT,NA,14,TRBV7-3,TRBJ1-5,NA
CASSLTGTGTYEQYF,TGTGCCAGCAGCTTAACCGGGACAGGGACCTACGAGCAGTACTTC,NA,15,TRBV7-3,TRBJ2-7,TRBD1
CASSPNLGWETQYF,TGTGCCAGCTCTCCAAATCTAGGTTGGGAGACCCAGTACTTC,NA,14,TRBV18,TRBJ2-5,NA
CASSPRVRGPGYTF,TGTGCCAGCTCACCCCGCGTCAGGGGGCCTGGCTACACCTTC,NA,14,TRBV18,TRBJ1-2,TRBD1
CASSFTGQLLNTGELFF,TGTGCCAGCAGTTTTACGGGACAGCTCCTGAACACCGGGGAGCTGTTTTTT,NA,17,TRBV27,TRBJ2-2,TRBD1
CASSQESLGQGGYNEQFF,TGCGCCAGCAGCCAAGAATCGTTGGGACAGGGCGGGTACAATGAGCAGTTCTTC,NA,18,TRBV4-3,TRBJ2-1,TRBD1
CASSQGPFVNTEAFF,TGTGCCAGCAGCCAAGGGCCGTTCGTGAACACTGAAGCTTTCTTT,NA,15,TRBV3-1/TRBV3-2,TRBJ1-1,NA
CASSRRGGEQFF,TGTGCCAGCTCCCGGAGGGGGGGGGAGCAGTTCTTC,NA,12,TRBV12-3/TRBV12-4,TRBJ2-1,NA
CASSPGGSREYGYTF,TGTGCCAGCTCACCCGGAGGCAGTCGGGAATATGGCTACACCTTC,NA,15,TRBV18,TRBJ1-2,NA
CASSLVPGQGARGTGELFF,TGTGCCAGCAGCTTAGTTCCGGGACAGGGGGCGCGAGGCACCGGGGAGCTGTTTTTT,NA,19,TRBV7-6,TRBJ2-2,TRBD1
CASSQQGLGMNTEAFF,TGTGCCAGCAGTCAACAGGGGCTCGGCATGAACACTGAAGCTTTCTTT,NA,16,TRBV6-2/TRBV6-3,TRBJ1-1,TRBD1
CASSRIGNEQYF,TGTGCCAGCAGTAGAATCGGGAACGAGCAGTACTTC,NA,12,TRBV5-8,TRBJ2-7,NA
CASSMAAGGPLINEQFF,TGTGCCAGTAGTATGGCAGCGGGGGGACCCCTGATCAATGAGCAGTTCTTC,NA,17,TRBV19,TRBJ2-1,TRBD2
CASSQGLAAETQYF,TGTGCCAGTAGTCAAGGACTAGCAGCTGAGACCCAGTACTTC,NA,14,TRBV19,TRBJ2-5,TRBD2
CASSQAWGQGYHEQYF,TGCGCCAGCAGCCAAGCCTGGGGACAGGGGTACCACGAGCAGTACTTC,NA,16,TRBV4-3,TRBJ2-7,TRBD1
CATLAVASEQYF,TGTGCCACCCTAGCAGTCGCGAGCGAGCAGTACTTC,few,12,TRBV2,TRBJ2-7,NA
CASRSSGGFTGELFF,TGTGCCAGCCGCTCCAGCGGGGGGTTCACCGGGGAGCTGTTTTTT,many,15,TRBV5-4,TRBJ2-2,TRBD2
CASSLRASGGNEQFF,TGTGCCAGCAGCTTAAGGGCTAGCGGGGGAAATGAGCAGTTCTTC,NA,15,TRBV7-3,TRBJ2-1,TRBD2
CASSLEGESSGNTIYF,TGTGCCAGCAGCTTAGAGGGCGAGAGCTCTGGAAACACCATATATTTT,NA,16,TRBV5-5,TRBJ1-3,NA
CASILRATGSEQYF,TGTGCCAGCATCTTAAGGGCGACAGGTTCCGAGCAGTACTTC,NA,14,TRBV28,TRBJ2-7,NA
CASSPYNRGSGANVLTF,TGTGCCAGCTCACCTTATAACAGGGGATCTGGGGCCAACGTCCTGACTTTC,NA,17,TRBV18,TRBJ2-6,TRBD1
CASSQVLLGGSHSLQINQPQHF,TGTGCCAGCAGCCAAGTGTTACTTGGTGGCAGTCACTCGCTACAGATCAATCAGCCCCAGCATTTT,NA,22,TRBV14,TRBJ1-5,NA
CSASSGITGELFF,TGCAGTGCTAGTTCCGGGATCACCGGGGAGCTGTTTTTT,once,13,TRBV20-1,TRBJ2-2,NA
CASSYRQGIIGNTIYF,TGTGCCAGCAGCTATCGACAGGGGATAATTGGAAACACCATATATTTT,few,16,TRBV7-9,TRBJ1-3,TRBD1
CASSSRTSVVELFF,TGTGCCAGCAGCTCTCGGACTAGCGTCGTAGAGCTGTTTTTT,NA,14,TRBV13,TRBJ2-2,TRBD2
CASSLSRTRGYNSPLHF,TGTGCCAGCAGTTTGTCCCGGACCAGGGGCTATAATTCACCCCTCCACTTT,NA,17,TRBV27,TRBJ1-6,NA
CATSLDRNTEAFF,TGTGCCACCAGCCTCGACAGGAACACTGAAGCTTTCTTT,NA,13,TRBV15,TRBJ1-1,NA
CASTKIRGEQYF,TGTGCCAGCACGAAGATTCGAGGCGAGCAGTACTTC,NA,12,TRBV12-3/TRBV12-4,TRBJ2-7,NA
CASSYSLAVFKDTQYF,TGTGCCAGCAGTTACTCGTTAGCGGTTTTCAAAGATACGCAGTATTTT,NA,16,TRBV6-5,TRBJ2-3,NA
CASSSQGVGFGF,TGTGCCAGCAGTTCACAGGGAGTAGGTTTTGGGTTT,NA,12,TRBV6-5,TRBJ1-5,NA
CASSSLAGVIGELFF,TGTGCCAGCAGCTCCCTAGCGGGAGTAATCGGGGAGCTGTTTTTT,NA,15,TRBV28,TRBJ2-2,TRBD2
CASSAQTGTNEKLFF,TGTGCCAGCAGTGCGCAGACTGGGACTAATGAAAAACTGTTTTTT,once,15,TRBV27,TRBJ1-4,NA
CASSVETEGELFF,TGTGCCAGCAGCGTAGAAACAGAAGGGGAGCTGTTTTTT,once,13,TRBV9,TRBJ2-2,NA
CASSLVTARREQYF,TGTGCCAGCAGCTTAGTTACCGCCCGGAGGGAGCAGTACTTC,NA,14,TRBV7-8,TRBJ2-7,NA
CASSAAYWAGGNSPLHF,TGTGCCAGTAGTGCAGCCTACTGGGCAGGGGGGAATTCACCCCTCCACTTT,NA,17,TRBV19,TRBJ1-6,TRBD1
CASSLQGPSYEQYF,TGTGCCAGCAGTTTACAGGGGCCGAGCTACGAGCAGTACTTC,NA,14,TRBV28,TRBJ2-7,NA
CASSFGGTDTQYF,TGTGCCAGCAGTTTCGGGGGCACAGATACGCAGTATTTT,once,13,TRBV27,TRBJ2-3,NA
CASSQEVSTSYNEQFF,TGCGCCAGCAGCCAAGAAGTTTCAACTTCCTACAATGAGCAGTTCTTC,NA,16,TRBV4-3,TRBJ2-1,NA
CASSRQGIVGYTF,TGTGCCAGTAGCCGACAGGGGATAGTTGGCTACACCTTC,once,13,TRBV19,TRBJ1-2,TRBD1